This is a list of T cell receptor beta chains from one sample in a study of blood T cell repertoires in COVID-19. The repertoire was sequenced with immunoSEQ multiplex PCR; TCRdb's copy has only in-frame clones and lacks some. In the table there are 150,000 or so clones, 80% to 90% of which are singletons. The sequenced material came from peripheral blood. These receptors came from a man aged 18 to 29 with COVID-19, enrolled during active disease. The CDR3 runs from the conserved cysteine through the conserved F or W. The D gene is left open where the match is weak. For some rows the clone size is stated as once, few or many, or as a class when expanded; others skip it.

CDR3 DNA: TGTGCCAGCAGTAGCTCCGGGACAGGGGGCTACGAGCAGTACTTC; CDR3 protein: CASSSSGTGGYEQYF; clone size: .; D gene: TRBD1; J gene: TRBJ2-7; V gene: TRBV6-6
CDR3 DNA: TGTGCCAGCAGTCGCACGGTCCGCCAAGAGACCCAGTACTTC; CDR3 protein: CASSRTVRQETQYF; clone size: .; D gene: .; J gene: TRBJ2-5; V gene: TRBV6-5
CDR3 DNA: TGTGCCACCACCCCCGGGGTCGCTTCCTACGAGCAGTACTTC; CDR3 protein: CATTPGVASYEQYF; clone size: .; D gene: .; J gene: TRBJ2-7; V gene: TRBV15
CDR3 DNA: TGTGCCAGCAGCTTGGAACAGGGGTCTCAGCCCCAGCATTTT; CDR3 protein: CASSLEQGSQPQHF; clone size: once; D gene: TRBD1; J gene: TRBJ1-5; V gene: TRBV5-5
CDR3 DNA: TGTGCCAGCAACCCCGATGCGGGAGGGCATGAGCAGTTCTTC; CDR3 protein: CASNPDAGGHEQFF; clone size: .; D gene: TRBD2; J gene: TRBJ2-1; V gene: TRBV7-9
CDR3 DNA: TGTGCCAGCAGTCCCGGACAGGGGGCGGATAGCTACACCTTC; CDR3 protein: CASSPGQGADSYTF; clone size: .; D gene: TRBD1; J gene: TRBJ1-2; V gene: TRBV6-5
CDR3 DNA: TGTGCCAGCAGCCCGCCGGGGTTGAAATATGAGCAGTTCTTC; CDR3 protein: CASSPPGLKYEQFF; clone size: .; D gene: .; J gene: TRBJ2-1; V gene: TRBV7-2
CDR3 DNA: TGTGCCAGCAGCCAGGGACAGCCTTACCAAGAGACCCAGTACTTC; CDR3 protein: CASSQGQPYQETQYF; clone size: once; D gene: TRBD1; J gene: TRBJ2-5; V gene: TRBV9
CDR3 DNA: TGTGCCAGCAGTGCGGGCCACAGCCGACTAGCGGTGACCTACGAGCAGTACTTC; CDR3 protein: CASSAGHSRLAVTYEQYF; clone size: once; D gene: TRBD2; J gene: TRBJ2-7; V gene: TRBV25-1
CDR3 DNA: TGTGCCTGGAGTGCCCTCCCTGCTAACTATGGCTACACCTTC; CDR3 protein: CAWSALPANYGYTF; clone size: .; D gene: .; J gene: TRBJ1-2; V gene: TRBV30
CDR3 DNA: TGCGCCAGCAGTCAAATGGGGACAAAGGGGTCCTACGAGCAGTACTTC; CDR3 protein: CASSQMGTKGSYEQYF; clone size: .; D gene: .; J gene: TRBJ2-7; V gene: TRBV23-1
CDR3 DNA: TGTGCCAGCAGCGAAGTAGCCGCTAGCGGAACCCCCACAGATACGCAGTATTTT; CDR3 protein: CASSEVAASGTPTDTQYF; clone size: .; D gene: TRBD2; J gene: TRBJ2-3; V gene: TRBV3-1/TRBV3-2
CDR3 DNA: TGTGCCAGCGGCCACGAGCAGTACTTC; CDR3 protein: CASGHEQYF; clone size: .; D gene: .; J gene: TRBJ2-7; V gene: TRBV6-6
CDR3 DNA: TGTGCCAGCAGTTGGGACAGGGGCCAAGAGACCCAGTACTTC; CDR3 protein: CASSWDRGQETQYF; clone size: .; D gene: TRBD1; J gene: TRBJ2-5; V gene: TRBV6-2/TRBV6-3
CDR3 DNA: TGTGCCAGCAGCCACTCCGGGACTAGCGGGAGTGGAAACACCGGGGAGCTGTTTTTT; CDR3 protein: CASSHSGTSGSGNTGELFF; clone size: .; D gene: TRBD2; J gene: TRBJ2-2; V gene: TRBV6-2/TRBV6-3
CDR3 DNA: TGCGCCAGCAGCCAAGAAATGACTGTCGGCCTCAACGCTGGCACAGATACGCAGTATTTT; CDR3 protein: CASSQEMTVGLNAGTDTQYF; clone size: .; D gene: .; J gene: TRBJ2-3; V gene: TRBV4-3
CDR3 DNA: TGTGCCACCAGCAGAGATCTAGCGGGAGGGACCGGGAGCCCAGAGCAGTACTTC; CDR3 protein: CATSRDLAGGTGSPEQYF; clone size: .; D gene: TRBD2; J gene: TRBJ2-7; V gene: TRBV15
CDR3 DNA: TGTGCCAGCAGCGTAGCTGGGATGACAGGGGACGATGAGCAGTTCTTC; CDR3 protein: CASSVAGMTGDDEQFF; clone size: .; D gene: TRBD1; J gene: TRBJ2-1; V gene: TRBV9
CDR3 DNA: TGTGCCAGCAGTGGGACAGGCAGCTCCTACGAGCAGTACTTC; CDR3 protein: CASSGTGSSYEQYF; clone size: .; D gene: TRBD1; J gene: TRBJ2-7; V gene: TRBV6-4
CDR3 DNA: TGTGCCAGCAGCTCCCTAGCGTATCGCACAGATACGCAGTATTTT; CDR3 protein: CASSSLAYRTDTQYF; clone size: .; D gene: .; J gene: TRBJ2-3; V gene: TRBV9
CDR3 DNA: TGTGCCTGGGGAGGCGGAGGAGAGCAGTACTTC; CDR3 protein: CAWGGGGEQYF; clone size: .; D gene: .; J gene: TRBJ2-7; V gene: TRBV30
CDR3 DNA: TGTGCCAGCAGCTTCGGTTCACCCCTCCACTTT; CDR3 protein: CASSFGSPLHF; clone size: .; D gene: .; J gene: TRBJ1-6; V gene: TRBV7-2
CDR3 DNA: TGTGCCAGCAGCTTAAGCACGAGGGGGGAGCTGTTTTTT; CDR3 protein: CASSLSTRGELFF; clone size: .; D gene: .; J gene: TRBJ2-2; V gene: TRBV7-8
CDR3 DNA: TGCGCCAGCAGCTTATTCGGGGGGGTAGCGGATACGCAGTATTTT; CDR3 protein: CASSLFGGVADTQYF; clone size: .; D gene: TRBD2; J gene: TRBJ2-3; V gene: TRBV5-1
CDR3 DNA: TGTGCCAGCAGCTTAGCCTTGGGACAGGGGGGTCAGCCCCAGCATTTT; CDR3 protein: CASSLALGQGGQPQHF; clone size: .; D gene: TRBD1; J gene: TRBJ1-5; V gene: TRBV7-2
CDR3 DNA: TGTGCCAGCAGTAGGGGGGGGAGGTACGAGCAGTACTTC; CDR3 protein: CASSRGGRYEQYF; clone size: .; D gene: .; J gene: TRBJ2-7; V gene: TRBV27
CDR3 DNA: TGCACCAGCAGCCAAGAAGGTTCGGGTCTAGCGGATGAGCAGTTCTTC; CDR3 protein: CTSSQEGSGLADEQFF; clone size: .; D gene: .; J gene: TRBJ2-1; V gene: TRBV1
CDR3 DNA: TGTGCCAGCAGTACGGTAGGGGGCACCGGGGAGCTGTTTTTT; CDR3 protein: CASSTVGGTGELFF; clone size: .; D gene: .; J gene: TRBJ2-2; V gene: TRBV6-5
CDR3 DNA: TGTGCCATTTTGAACAGGGGTTCCTACGAGCAGTACTTC; CDR3 protein: CAILNRGSYEQYF; clone size: .; D gene: TRBD1; J gene: TRBJ2-7; V gene: TRBV28
CDR3 DNA: TGTGCCAGCAGACGGCGGGTCCCGGGACAGGGGGAAAGCTCCTACGAGCAGTACTTC; CDR3 protein: CASRRRVPGQGESSYEQYF; clone size: .; D gene: TRBD1; J gene: TRBJ2-7; V gene: TRBV27
CDR3 DNA: TGTGCCAGCAGCCAATCCGAGGGCACCTACGAGCAGTACTTC; CDR3 protein: CASSQSEGTYEQYF; clone size: .; D gene: .; J gene: TRBJ2-7; V gene: TRBV3-1/TRBV3-2
CDR3 DNA: TGTGCCAGCAGTGAATATCGGGACAGGATGAACACTGAAGCTTTCTTT; CDR3 protein: CASSEYRDRMNTEAFF; clone size: .; D gene: TRBD1; J gene: TRBJ1-1; V gene: TRBV6-1
CDR3 DNA: TGTGCCAGCGCCCTCCGCGGACTAGCGGGAGGGCCCAATGAGCAGTTCTTC; CDR3 protein: CASALRGLAGGPNEQFF; clone size: once; D gene: TRBD2; J gene: TRBJ2-1; V gene: TRBV9
CDR3 DNA: TGCGCCAGCAGCCAAGATCTAACAGGGGGCGTCGGGAGGCTGACCTACAATGAGCAGTTCTTC; CDR3 protein: CASSQDLTGGVGRLTYNEQFF; clone size: .; D gene: TRBD1; J gene: TRBJ2-1; V gene: TRBV4-3
CDR3 DNA: TGTGCCAGCAGCTCCCCCGCGGGCAGGGGAGGGGATACGCAGTATTTT; CDR3 protein: CASSSPAGRGGDTQYF; clone size: .; D gene: .; J gene: TRBJ2-3; V gene: TRBV6-2/TRBV6-3